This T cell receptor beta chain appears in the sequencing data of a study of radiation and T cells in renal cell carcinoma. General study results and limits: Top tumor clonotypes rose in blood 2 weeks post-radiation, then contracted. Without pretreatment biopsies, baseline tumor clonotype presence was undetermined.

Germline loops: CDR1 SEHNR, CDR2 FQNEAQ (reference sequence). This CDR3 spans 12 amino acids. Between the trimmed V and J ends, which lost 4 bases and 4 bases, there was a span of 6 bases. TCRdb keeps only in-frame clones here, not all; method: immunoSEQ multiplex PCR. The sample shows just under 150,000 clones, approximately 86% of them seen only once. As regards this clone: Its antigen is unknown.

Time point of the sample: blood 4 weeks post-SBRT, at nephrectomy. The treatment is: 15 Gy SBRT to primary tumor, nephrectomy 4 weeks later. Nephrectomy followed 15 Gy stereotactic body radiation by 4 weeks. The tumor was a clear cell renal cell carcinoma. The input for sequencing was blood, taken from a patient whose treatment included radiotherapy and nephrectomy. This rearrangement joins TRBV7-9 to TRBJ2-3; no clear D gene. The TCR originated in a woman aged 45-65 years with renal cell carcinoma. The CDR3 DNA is TGTGCCAGCAGCTCCGTGGCAGATACGCAGTATTTT. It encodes CASSSVADTQYF.